This TCR beta chain was sequenced during a study of spatial heterogeneity in lung cancer (dated by TCRdb to about 2019). General notes on the study: Beta-chain transcripts were consistently detected in greater numbers than alpha-chain transcripts, which likely reflected higher beta-chain transcript abundance. Both alpha and beta chains were TCR-sequenced in approximately 200 tumor regions, under 85 matched nontumor lung samples and 56 PBMC samples obtained at surgery. In the raw uncorrected reads, each unique combination of TCR and UMI appeared on average more than ten times. In non-small cell lung cancer, the study made a quantitative comparison of TCR alpha and beta repertoires among multiple tumor regions, matched nontumor lung and blood. Nonsynonymous mutation counts, determined by whole-exome sequencing of tumor tissue, were related to TCR repertoire features.

There are 14 amino acids in the CDR3, from cysteine to phenylalanine inclusive. CDR3 DNA is the only sequence kept; it has 42 bases, read in frame from the first base. The germline V end is reduced by 3 bases and the J end by 6 bases; junction bases left unmatched: 3. From a lookup of the germline V gene, CDR1 and CDR2 are KGHSH and LQKENI. The time point label here, explained by the study, means: sample taken at primary tumor resection. Whole RNA extracted from tumor and nontumor lung tissue, or from cryopreserved PBMC samples, was used for TCR sequencing without cell sorting. The donors were approximately 70 patients from the lung TRACERx cohort who had early-stage, untreated non-small cell lung cancer. Patients were selected for TCR sequencing only if sufficient RNA was available from at least two tumor regions. This clonotype was detected ten times or more. This clone's antigen is unknown. Within one base of it there is no much larger clone, and no base qualities were kept.

What the authors observed across the whole study: Ubiquitous expanded tumor TCRs showed up in blood more often at tumor resection than at routine follow-up. Confirming at a functional level the hypothesis that regional TCRs recognize regional mutations was considered to require additional single-cell paired TCR alpha and beta sequencing.

Libraries were constructed by 5' RACE. TCRdb records NextSeq 500 as the sequencer. To allow correction of PCR and sequencing errors, the TCR library protocol tagged every TCR cDNA molecule with a unique molecular identifier. The paper's processing steps were these. TCR identification, UMI-based error correction and CDR3 extraction were all carried out with Decombinator tools. Expanded TCRs were defined as those above a frequency of 2 per 1,000, corresponding to the top 1% of the tumor frequency distribution. Each repertoire was subsampled 100 times to 5,000 TCRs, after which Renyi diversity was computed with the R vegan package. To build CDR3 similarity networks, amino acid triplet string-kernel similarity was used, and CDR3s were connected when their pairwise similarity was above 0.82. TCRdb ran its own pipeline on the public reads, namely fastp trimming at Q25 and MiXCR clone calling, and kept in-frame beta chains. Entries that share a CDR3 protein sequence are merged under the most common genes and DNA. TCRdb's processing, not the authors' own work, is the source of the V and J calls. This sample comprises about 23,000 distinct CDR3 sequences, about 3% of them detected only once. The ten largest account for 25% to 35% of the sample.

The V and J segments used are TRBV18 and TRBJ2-7; the junction holds 12 bases that match TRBD1. Source: PBMCs, taken at surgery. The sequence was collected from a female donor with early-stage non-small cell lung cancer. Read as DNA, the sequence is TGTGCCAGCTCACCGGGACAGGGGGCGGGCGAGCAGTACTTC. This translates into CASSPGQGAGEQYF.